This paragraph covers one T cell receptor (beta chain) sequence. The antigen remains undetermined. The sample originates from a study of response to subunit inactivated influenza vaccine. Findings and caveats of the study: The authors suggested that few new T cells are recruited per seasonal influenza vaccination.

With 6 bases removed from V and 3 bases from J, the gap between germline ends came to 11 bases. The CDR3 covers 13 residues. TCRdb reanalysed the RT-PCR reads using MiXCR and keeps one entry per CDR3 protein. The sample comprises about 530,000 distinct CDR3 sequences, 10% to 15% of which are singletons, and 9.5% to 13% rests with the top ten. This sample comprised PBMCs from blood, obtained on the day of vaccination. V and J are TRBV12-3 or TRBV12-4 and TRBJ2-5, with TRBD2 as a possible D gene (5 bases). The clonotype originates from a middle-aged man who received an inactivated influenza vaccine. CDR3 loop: CASSPRAKETQYF. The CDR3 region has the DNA TGTGCCAGCAGCCCGCGGGCAAAAGAGACCCAGTACTTC.